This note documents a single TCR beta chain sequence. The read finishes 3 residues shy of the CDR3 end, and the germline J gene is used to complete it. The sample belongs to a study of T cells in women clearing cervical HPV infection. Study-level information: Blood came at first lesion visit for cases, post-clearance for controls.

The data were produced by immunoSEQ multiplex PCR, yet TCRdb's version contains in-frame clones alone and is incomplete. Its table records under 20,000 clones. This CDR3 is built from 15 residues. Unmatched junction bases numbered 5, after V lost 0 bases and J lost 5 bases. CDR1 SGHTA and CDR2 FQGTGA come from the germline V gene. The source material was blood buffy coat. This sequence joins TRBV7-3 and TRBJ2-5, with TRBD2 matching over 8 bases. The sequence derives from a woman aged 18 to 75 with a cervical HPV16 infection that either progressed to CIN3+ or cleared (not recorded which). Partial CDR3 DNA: TGTGCCAGCAGCTTAACTCCCGGCGGGGGGGAGACC. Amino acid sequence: CASSLTPGGGET. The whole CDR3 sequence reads CASSLTPGGGETQYF.